This entry features one T cell receptor beta chain sequence. The entry originates in a study of blood T cell repertoires in COVID-19. Across the whole study: Sources were T cells, B-cell-depleted T cells, or PBMCs; the material itself was cDNA or gDNA.

Original data processing: Cell counts per sample came from amplifying reference gene primers. Sequencing was performed with immunoSEQ multiplex PCR; in TCRdb, only in-frame clones are kept and a portion is missing. V and J calls and clone size come straight from that table; D and trimming were deduced from the DNA. The sample includes some 220,000 clones, roughly four fifths of them seen just once. Germline V gene lookup returns CDR1 SGHVS and CDR2 FNYEAQ. The CDR3 is 15 residues long. V was pared by 5 bases and J by 4 bases, with 17 bases between. The sequenced sample consisted of peripheral blood. The source is a woman aged 60-70 years with acute or convalescent COVID-19. The genes are TRBV7-6 and TRBJ1-1; tentatively, D is TRBD1 (5 bases). CDR3 residues: CASSPGPKGRTEAFF. The CDR3 DNA follows: TGTGCCAGCAGCCCAGGGCCTAAAGGGCGCACTGAAGCTTTCTTT.